This TCR beta chain was sequenced for a study of T cell changes during pregnancy in multiple sclerosis. Trimming left V 1 base short and J 4 bases short, with 8 bases between. The CDR3 spans 13 residues. Germline CDR1 is MGHRA and CDR2 is YSYEKL. Using immunoSEQ multiplex PCR, the repertoire was profiled, and TCRdb retains in-frame clones only, with some absent. The sample comprises around 79,000 clones, about 93% of which are singletons, and around 0.45% rests with the top ten. The V gene is TRBV4-1, the J gene TRBJ2-7; no firm D call. The specimen comprised CD4+ T cells from peripheral blood mononuclear cells, sampled in the second trimester of pregnancy. This TCR was sampled from a female donor with multiple sclerosis, enrolled in a pregnancy study. CDR3 sequence: CASSQGGLYEQYF. The CDR3 coding sequence is TGCGCCAGCAGCCAAGGCGGATTGTACGAGCAGTACTTC.